This TCR beta chain was recovered during a study of blood T cell repertoires in COVID-19. Germline values: CDR1 SQVTM, CDR2 ANQGSEA. The CDR3 runs 12 residues. Trimming pared 2 bases from V and 3 bases from J, leaving 8 bases between. Original handling: For nucleated cells, counts were estimated from reference gene primer amplification. Profiling relied on immunoSEQ multiplex PCR, and the TCRdb table lists in-frame clones only, not all of them. That table supplies the V and J calls and clone size; D and trimming were determined from the DNA. The data contain about 200,000 clones, about 89% of them singletons.

The sequence derives from a man aged 55 to 70 who had recovered from COVID-19. The material sequenced was peripheral blood. V and J are TRBV29-1 and TRBJ2-7, with D perhaps TRBD1 (5 bases). CDR3 sequence (DNA): TGCAGCGTTGAACAGGGTCACTACGAGCAGTACTTC. It codes for CSVEQGHYEQYF.